These T cell receptor beta chains were read from a single sample in a study of blood T cell repertoires in COVID-19. TCRdb keeps only in-frame clones here, not all; method: immunoSEQ multiplex PCR. The sample holds roughly 290,000 clones, 89% seen once. Sequencing input: peripheral blood. The receptors originated from a woman aged 55 to 70 with acute or convalescent COVID-19. Each CDR3 is given with its conserved first and last residue. Clone size is shown for a subset of rows, as once, few, many or a class of expanded clone.

J gene	clone size	V gene	CDR3 protein
TRBJ2-5	NA	TRBV5-1	CASSLTSGQETQYF
TRBJ2-5	once	TRBV9	CASSPSSGTGETQYF
TRBJ1-1	NA	TRBV11-2	CASSLFLLRVMNTEAFF
TRBJ2-5	NA	TRBV7-8	CASSNPDRGRGETQYF
TRBJ2-7	NA	TRBV6-5	CASSYVPGGDYEQYF
TRBJ1-2	NA	TRBV28	CASRPQGVNYGYTF
TRBJ1-1	NA	TRBV6-5	CASTMGAGNTEAFF
TRBJ2-1	NA	TRBV14	CASSQLPDSNEQFF
TRBJ2-7	NA	TRBV29-1	CSVLTQGSSYEQYF
TRBJ1-1	once	TRBV19	CASSRTDRPEAFF
TRBJ2-1	NA	TRBV29-1	CSVVGQPAVSSYNEQFF
TRBJ1-1	NA	TRBV9	CASSGISQGGEAFF
TRBJ1-5	NA	TRBV4-2	CASSQEGQGESQPQHF
TRBJ2-7	NA	TRBV9	CASSEGGLAHYEQYF
TRBJ1-5	NA	TRBV19	CASSTTAINQPQHF
TRBJ2-2	NA	TRBV6-5	CASSLTGGSARELFF
TRBJ1-3	few	TRBV18	CASSPSAGYSGNTIYF
TRBJ2-7	NA	TRBV9	CASSPGTGTEAYEQYF
TRBJ1-1	NA	TRBV24-1	CATRGWGQGTEAFF
TRBJ2-2	once	TRBV5-1	CASSLVDTGELFF
TRBJ1-1	NA	TRBV2	CASSALWNTEAFF
TRBJ2-7	NA	TRBV5-6	CASRTAGGSYEQYF
TRBJ1-4	NA	TRBV5-1	CASSPTGGREKLFF
TRBJ1-5	few	TRBV19	CASSIMAGRNQPQHF
TRBJ1-4	NA	TRBV15	CATSRGTGGNGKLFF
TRBJ2-7	NA	TRBV7-3	CASSAGAYGEQYF
TRBJ1-2	NA	TRBV6-7	CATSPGQGSYGYTF
TRBJ2-6	NA	TRBV6-2/TRBV6-3	CASSFPGLAGISSGANVLTF
TRBJ1-2	NA	TRBV10-1	CASSVPVDRQGAVDGYTF
TRBJ2-2	NA	TRBV5-4	CASSLLEQGTGELFF
TRBJ1-1	few	TRBV6-5	CASRQKGGRDTEAFF
TRBJ2-3	NA	TRBV11-3	CASSLLRESDTQYF
TRBJ2-7	NA	TRBV30	CAWQRQGSSYEQYF
TRBJ2-4	NA	TRBV19	CASSPRVGQDRIAKNIQYF
TRBJ1-2	once	TRBV9	CASSPGDSEYYGYTF
TRBJ2-2	NA	TRBV4-3	CASSHSGTVNTGELFF
TRBJ2-5	NA	TRBV4-1	CASSQERQGRGETQYF
TRBJ2-2	NA	TRBV3-1/TRBV3-2	CASSQEPLAGGRYTGELFF
TRBJ2-2	NA	TRBV7-9	CASSLAGVQAGELFF
TRBJ2-1	NA	TRBV6-5	CASSQSAGIWNEQFF
TRBJ2-3	NA	TRBV7-2	CASSRAGLAGDTQYF
TRBJ2-5	NA	TRBV6-5	CASRVWEGEETQYF
TRBJ1-6	few	TRBV7-8	CASSLAAYNSPLHF
TRBJ1-1	NA	TRBV28	CASSLDSPNTEAFF
TRBJ1-5	NA	TRBV15	CATSRDRGPNQPQHF
TRBJ1-4	NA	TRBV7-9	CASSRTAGTEKLFF
TRBJ2-1	few	TRBV6-2/TRBV6-3	CASSYWTGQGDSDNEQFF
TRBJ1-6	NA	TRBV28	CASSLFRGYNSPLHF
TRBJ2-5	NA	TRBV6-2/TRBV6-3	CASSRQGGKTQYF
TRBJ1-5	NA	TRBV19	CASIGVGGNQPQHF
TRBJ2-1	once	TRBV7-2	CASSLGLRGGPNNEQFF
TRBJ1-2	NA	TRBV4-1	CASSVGGEGYTF
TRBJ2-2	NA	TRBV7-2	CASSLLGGGGNTGELFF
TRBJ2-5	NA	TRBV7-2	CASSRGETQYF
TRBJ1-1	NA	TRBV2	CASSEGQGGHTEAFF
TRBJ1-5	NA	TRBV19	CASTTGDKQPQHF
TRBJ1-5	once	TRBV28	CASTPEDRGQPQHF
TRBJ2-5	NA	TRBV3-1/TRBV3-2	CASSLRLAGGGFQETQYF
TRBJ2-2	NA	TRBV19	CASSPSTGELFF
TRBJ2-3	NA	TRBV5-1	CASSLGQSSDTQYF